The 16 T cell receptor beta chains given below trace back to one sample, sequenced in a study of blood T cell repertoires in COVID-19. Libraries were prepared by immunoSEQ multiplex PCR; TCRdb keeps only in-frame clonotypes and omits some of them. The sample has 110,000 to 150,000 clones; about four fifths are singletons. What was sequenced was peripheral blood. The receptors come from an elderly man with acute or convalescent COVID-19.

This clone was found once. This sequence joins TRBV5-1 and TRBJ2-1; TRBD1 matches at 9 bases. CDR1 is SGHRS, CDR2 YFSETQ, per germline. The CDR3 extends over 13 amino acids. Losses at the gene ends were 4 bases for V and 9 bases for J; bases not matched to a gene: 5. The CDR3 is CASSRDRVGEQFF. DNA for the CDR3: TGCGCCAGCAGCCGGGACAGGGTGGGTGAGCAGTTCTTC.

The rearrangement uses TRBV4-3 and TRBJ2-1; D is possibly TRBD1 (6 bases). Germline loops: CDR1 LGHNA, CDR2 YSLEER. This CDR3 spans 17 amino acids. Trimming stripped 0 bases from V and 4 bases from J, with 16 bases between. The CDR3 loop reads CASSQDTRPGEYNEQFF. CDR3 in DNA: TGCGCCAGCAGCCAAGATACCCGTCCAGGGGAATACAATGAGCAGTTCTTC.

The chain is built from TRBV5-6 and TRBJ2-5; D is uncertain. The germline V gene encodes CDR1 SGHDT and CDR2 YYEEEE. The CDR3 is made up of 12 amino acids. Trimming removed 2 bases from V and 3 bases from J, with 5 bases in between. The CDR3 DNA follows: TGTGCCAGCAGCTTATCCGAAGAGACCCAGTACTTC. Amino acid sequence: CASSLSEETQYF.

The chain couples TRBV5-1 to TRBJ1-4; TRBD1 matches at 8 bases. Per the germline V gene, CDR1 is SGHRS and CDR2 is YFSETQ. The CDR3 loop spans 14 amino acids. J gave up 5 bases and V 3 bases, and 3 bases lay outside the gene matches. The CDR3, as DNA: TGCGCCAGCAGCTCACAGGGGGGAAATGAAAAACTGTTTTTT. The encoded protein is CASSSQGGNEKLFF.

This clone was counted once. In DNA form, the CDR3 reads TGTGCCAGCAGCCCAAGTCCCGTCCTATCGTTCTTC. It yields the protein CASSPSPVLSFF. The chain employs TRBV11-3 and TRBJ2-1, with D unresolved. In germline, CDR1 is SGHNT, CDR2 YENEEA. The CDR3 loop spans 12 amino acids. V was clipped by 5 bases and J by 15 bases, with 17 bases between them.

Many counts were recorded for this clone. The rearrangement uses TRBV25-1 and TRBJ1-4; 9 bases agree with TRBD1. This CDR3 is built from 16 residues. The germline CDR1 and CDR2 sequences are MGHDK and SYGVNS. J gave up 5 bases and V 2 bases, and 6 bases lay outside the gene matches. CDR3 region: CASSETQTGGNEKLFF. The CDR3 DNA reads TGTGCCAGCAGTGAAACACAGACAGGGGGAAATGAAAAACTGTTTTTT.

V and J are TRBV10-3 and TRBJ1-1, with D possibly TRBD1 on 6 matching bases. The V gene lost 6 bases and the J gene lost 3 bases, with 14 bases spanning the gap. The CDR3 sequence is 14 residues long. The germline V gene has CDR1 ENHRY and CDR2 SYGVKD. CDR3 residues: CAIRDSDGDTEAFF. DNA of the CDR3: TGTGCCATCAGGGACAGTGATGGTGACACTGAAGCTTTCTTT.

The chain employs TRBV5-5 and TRBJ1-6, with a tentative D call TRBD1 (6 bases). CDR1 is SGHKS, CDR2 YYEKEE, per germline (reference sequence). Trimming cost V 2 bases and J 7 bases, with 13 bases left between them. This CDR3 has 15 amino acids. This chain's CDR3 is CASSFGGAINSPLHF. DNA for the CDR3: TGTGCCAGCAGCTTTGGGGGCGCGATCAATTCACCCCTCCACTTT.

The chain couples TRBV30 to TRBJ1-1; unclear D gene. Trimming removed 2 bases from V and 1 base from J, with 8 bases in between. CDR3 size: 13 residues. Germline CDR1 and CDR2: GTSNPN and SVGIG (reference sequence). CDR3 residues: CAWSRTRNTEAFF. The CDR3, as DNA: TGTGCCTGGAGTCGAACGAGGAACACTGAAGCTTTCTTT.

The chain couples TRBV5-1 to TRBJ1-6, with a tentative D call TRBD1 (6 bases). This CDR3 comprises 15 residues. In germline, CDR1 is SGHRS, CDR2 YFSETQ. V lost 3 bases and J lost 9, with 16 bases in between. The CDR3 sequence: CASSSSQGGSSPLHF. CDR3 DNA: TGCGCCAGCAGCTCGTCACAGGGAGGGAGTTCACCCCTCCACTTT.

The table lists this clone with many counts. The chain is built from TRBV2 and TRBJ2-5; D uncertain. Between the trimmed V and J ends, which lost 7 bases and 1 base, there was a span of 4 bases. The V gene's germline CDR1 is SNHLY and CDR2 FYNNEI. The CDR3 runs 11 residues. CDR3 amino acids: CASNGQETQYF. The CDR3 nucleotides are TGTGCCAGCAACGGCCAAGAGACCCAGTACTTC.

This clone was seen once. The chain is built from TRBV5-1 and TRBJ2-4, with D uncertain. The CDR3 loop spans 14 amino acids. V was trimmed by 0 bases and J by 8 bases, leaving 12 bases between them. Germline V gives CDR1 SGHRS, CDR2 YFSETQ. This CDR3 reads CASSLESAVDIQYF. DNA for the CDR3: TGCGCCAGCAGCTTGGAGTCCGCAGTTGACATTCAGTACTTC.

The rearrangement links TRBV6-5 to TRBJ2-1; TRBD2 agrees at 7 bases. Unmatched junction bases numbered 5, after V lost 6 bases and J lost 6 bases. The CDR3 is 13 residues long. The germline CDR1 and CDR2 sequences are MNHEY and SVGAGI. CDR3 DNA sequence: TGTGCCAGCAGCAAAAGACTAGCCAATGAGCAGTTCTTC. Its protein product is CASSKRLANEQFF.

The V gene is TRBV29-1, the J gene TRBJ1-4; D gene uncertain. This CDR3 contains 14 residues. The V end lost 4 bases, the J end lost 0 bases, and 9 bases lay between the germline ends. The germline gives CDR1 SQVTM, CDR2 ANQGSEA. CDR3 sequence (DNA): TGCAGCGTTGGGGAGCCCCCAACTAATGAAAAACTGTTTTTT. It yields the protein CSVGEPPTNEKLFF.

The J gene is TRBJ1-1, the V gene TRBV10-3, with TRBD1 as a possible D gene (5 bases). Trimming cost V 0 bases and J 1 base, with 12 bases left between them. Looked up from germline, CDR1 is ENHRY and CDR2 is SYGVKD. The CDR3 contains 16 residues. The CDR3 spells CAISESGPGGNTEAFF. CDR3 DNA sequence: TGTGCCATCAGTGAGTCGGGTCCCGGGGGGAACACTGAAGCTTTCTTT.

V and J are TRBV2 and TRBJ2-3; D remains ambiguous. Trimming removed 7 bases from V and 0 bases from J, with 8 bases in between. The CDR3 length is 13 residues. The germline CDR1 and CDR2 sequences are SNHLY and FYNNEI. CDR3 loop: CASMRYSTDTQYF. The CDR3 DNA reads as TGTGCCAGCATGCGGTATAGCACAGATACGCAGTATTTT.